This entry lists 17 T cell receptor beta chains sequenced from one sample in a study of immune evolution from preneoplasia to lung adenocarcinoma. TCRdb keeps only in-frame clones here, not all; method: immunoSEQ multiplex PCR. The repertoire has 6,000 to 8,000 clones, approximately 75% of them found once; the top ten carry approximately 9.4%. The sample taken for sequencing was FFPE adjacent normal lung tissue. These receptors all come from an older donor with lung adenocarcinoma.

In DNA form, the CDR3 reads TGCGCCAGCAGCCCTTGGTCTAACCAAGAGACCCAGTACTTC. Translating it yields CASSPWSNQETQYF. The chain carries TRBV5-1 and TRBJ2-5; D ambiguous. The CDR3 contains 14 residues. V dropped 4 bases and J dropped 0 bases, with 10 bases sitting between them. The germline V gene encodes CDR1 SGHRS and CDR2 YFSETQ.

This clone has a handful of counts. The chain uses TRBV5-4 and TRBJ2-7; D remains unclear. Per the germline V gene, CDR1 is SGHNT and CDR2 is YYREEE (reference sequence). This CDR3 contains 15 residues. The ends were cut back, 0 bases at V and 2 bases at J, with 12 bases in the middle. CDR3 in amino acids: CASSLGVDGTYEQYF. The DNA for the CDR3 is TGTGCCAGCAGCTTGGGGGTGGACGGAACCTACGAGCAGTACTTC.

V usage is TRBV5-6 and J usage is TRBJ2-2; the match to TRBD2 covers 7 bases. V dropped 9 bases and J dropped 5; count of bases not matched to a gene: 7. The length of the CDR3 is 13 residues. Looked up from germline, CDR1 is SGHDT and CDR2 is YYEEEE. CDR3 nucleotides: TGTGCCACCTTCCGGGAGGAAACCGGGGAGCTGTTTTTT. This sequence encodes CATFREETGELFF.

CDR3 DNA sequence: TGCAGCGTTGCGGGACAGCCCTCGAACAATGAGCAGTTCTTC. Translating it yields CSVAGQPSNNEQFF. The chain recombines TRBV29-1 with TRBJ2-1, with 7 bases identical to TRBD1. The CDR3 loop spans 14 amino acids. After removal of 4 bases from V and 5 bases from J, the junction contained 8 bases not matched to a gene. Germline CDR1 is SQVTM and CDR2 is ANQGSEA.

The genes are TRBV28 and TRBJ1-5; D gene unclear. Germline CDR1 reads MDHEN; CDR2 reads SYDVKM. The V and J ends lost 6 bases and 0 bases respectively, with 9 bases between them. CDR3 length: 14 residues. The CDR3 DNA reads TGTGCCAGCAGCGGCCCTTATAGCAATCAGCCCCAGCATTTT. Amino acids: CASSGPYSNQPQHF.

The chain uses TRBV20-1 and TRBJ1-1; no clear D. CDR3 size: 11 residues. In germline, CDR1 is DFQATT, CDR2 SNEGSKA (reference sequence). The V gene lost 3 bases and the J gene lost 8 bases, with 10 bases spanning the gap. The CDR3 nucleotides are TGCAGTGCTAGCCTGGACCCCGAAGCTTTCTTT. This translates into CSASLDPEAFF.

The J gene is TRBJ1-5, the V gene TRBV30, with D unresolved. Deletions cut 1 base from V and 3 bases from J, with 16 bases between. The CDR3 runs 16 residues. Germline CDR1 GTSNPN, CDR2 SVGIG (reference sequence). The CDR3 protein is CAWSASGRWNNQPQHF. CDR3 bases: TGTGCCTGGAGTGCCTCCGGGCGGTGGAACAATCAGCCCCAGCATTTT. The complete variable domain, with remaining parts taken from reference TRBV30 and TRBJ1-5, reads SQTIHQWPATLVQPVGSPLSLECTVEGTSNPNLYWYRQAAGRGLQLLFYSVGIGQISSEVPQNLSASRPQDRQFILSSKKLLLSDSGFYLCAWSASGRWNNQPQHFGDGTRLSIL.

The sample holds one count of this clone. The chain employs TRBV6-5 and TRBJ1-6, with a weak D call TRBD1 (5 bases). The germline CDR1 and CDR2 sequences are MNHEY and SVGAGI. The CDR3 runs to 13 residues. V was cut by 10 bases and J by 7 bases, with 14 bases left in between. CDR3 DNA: TGTGCCACCGGGGGTGGGATCAATTCACCCCTCCACTTT. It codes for CATGGGINSPLHF.

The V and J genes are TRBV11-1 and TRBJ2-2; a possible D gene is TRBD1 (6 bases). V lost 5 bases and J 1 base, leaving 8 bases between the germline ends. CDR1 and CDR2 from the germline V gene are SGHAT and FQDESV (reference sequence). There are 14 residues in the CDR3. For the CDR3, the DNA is TGTGCCAGCAGCCCGGGACAGAACACCGGGGAGCTGTTTTTT. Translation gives CASSPGQNTGELFF.

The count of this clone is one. CDR3 nucleotide sequence: TGTGCCAGCAGCTTCCCAGGGGGGGATACAGATACGCAGTATTTT. Protein product: CASSFPGGDTDTQYF. This chain uses TRBV11-3 with TRBJ2-3; either TRBD1 or TRBD2 may fit D (7 bases each). The CDR3 consists of 15 residues. Per the germline V gene, CDR1 is SGHNT and CDR2 is YENEEA. The ends were cut back, 3 bases at V and 3 bases at J, with 13 bases in the middle.

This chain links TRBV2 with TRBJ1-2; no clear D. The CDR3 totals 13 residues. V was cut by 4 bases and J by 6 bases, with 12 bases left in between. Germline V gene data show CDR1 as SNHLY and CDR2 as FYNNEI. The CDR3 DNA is TGTGCCAGCAGTGGCTCGGTTATGGATGGCTACACCTTC. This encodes CASSGSVMDGYTF.

The CDR3 region has the DNA TGTGCCACCAGCGGAACAGTAGCGGGGACCCAGTACTTC. It encodes CATSGTVAGTQYF. The J gene is TRBJ2-5, the V gene TRBV15, with 7 nucleotides matching TRBD2. The CDR3 sequence is 13 residues long. Germline lookup yields CDR1 LNHNV and CDR2 YYDKDF (reference sequence). The J segment lost 7 bases and the V segment lost 5 bases, leaving 7 bases of the junction unmatched.

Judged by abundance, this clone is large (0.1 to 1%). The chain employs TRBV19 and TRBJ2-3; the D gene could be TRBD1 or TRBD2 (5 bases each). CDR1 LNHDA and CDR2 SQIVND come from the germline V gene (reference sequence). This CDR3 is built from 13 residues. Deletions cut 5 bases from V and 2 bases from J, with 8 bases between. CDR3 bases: TGTGCCAGTAGTGCCGGGGCCACAGATACGCAGTATTTT. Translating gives CASSAGATDTQYF.

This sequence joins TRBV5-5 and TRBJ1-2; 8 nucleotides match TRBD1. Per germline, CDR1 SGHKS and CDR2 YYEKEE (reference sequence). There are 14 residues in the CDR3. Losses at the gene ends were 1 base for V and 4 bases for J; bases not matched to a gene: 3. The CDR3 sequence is CASSLSTGGYGYTF. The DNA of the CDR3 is TGTGCCAGCAGCTTGTCAACAGGGGGCTATGGCTACACCTTC.

The DNA of the CDR3 is TGTGCCAGCAGCTTAGCGACAGGAAGCTATGGCTACACCTTC. This gives the protein CASSLATGSYGYTF. The chain links TRBV11-2 to TRBJ1-2, with D maybe TRBD1 (6 bases). Trimming removed 1 base at V and 4 bases at J, with 10 bases between. The CDR3 runs 14 residues. From germline, CDR1 is SGHAT and CDR2 FQNNGV.

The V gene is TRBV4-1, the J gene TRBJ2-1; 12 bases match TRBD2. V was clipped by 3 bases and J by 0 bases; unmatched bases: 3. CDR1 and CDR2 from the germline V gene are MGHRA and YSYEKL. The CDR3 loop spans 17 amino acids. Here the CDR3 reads CASSHPGLAGSYNEQFF. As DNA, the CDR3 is TGCGCCAGCAGCCACCCGGGACTAGCGGGCTCCTACAATGAGCAGTTCTTC.

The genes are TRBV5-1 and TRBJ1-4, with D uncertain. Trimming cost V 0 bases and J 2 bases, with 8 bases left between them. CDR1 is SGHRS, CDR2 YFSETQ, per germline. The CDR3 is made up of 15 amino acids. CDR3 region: CASSLAGVTNEKLFF. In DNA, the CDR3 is TGCGCCAGCAGCTTGGCGGGCGTTACTAATGAAAAACTGTTTTTT.